The rows below give T cell receptor beta chains drawn from one sample of a study of blood T cell repertoires in COVID-19. The method was immunoSEQ multiplex PCR; TCRdb's version includes in-frame clones alone and lacks a portion of them. The top ten hold around 6.6% of the sample, which has about 33,000 clones, roughly 85% seen once. Sequencing was performed on peripheral blood. Source of these receptors: a man aged 55 to 70 with active COVID-19. Both conserved end residues are part of each CDR3. The D gene is left open where the match is weak.

d_gene | j_gene | v_gene | CDR3aa
TRBD1 | TRBJ1-4 | TRBV28 | CASSSGQVEKLFF
. | TRBJ2-7 | TRBV7-2 | CASSLEGRYQSYEQYF
TRBD2 | TRBJ2-1 | TRBV19 | CASRYLAANPYNEQFF
TRBD1 | TRBJ1-1 | TRBV18 | CASSPQGQGARTEAFF
TRBD2 | TRBJ2-3 | TRBV23-1 | CASSQSTSGFTDTQYF
. | TRBJ2-1 | TRBV16 | CASSQFPGSSYNEQFF
TRBD2 | TRBJ2-1 | TRBV13 | CASSSNAGLAIGNEQFF
TRBD2 | TRBJ2-7 | TRBV5-1 | CASSLGASGPYEQYF
. | TRBJ2-3 | TRBV24-1 | CATSDRTGFRADTQYF
. | TRBJ1-2 | TRBV28 | CASSLGSYGYTF
. | TRBJ1-2 | TRBV28 | CASTTIGGGYTF
. | TRBJ2-2 | TRBV5-6 | CASSYGTRNTGELFF
TRBD1 | TRBJ1-3 | TRBV12-3/TRBV12-4 | CASDRVGNTIYF
TRBD1 | TRBJ1-1 | TRBV5-8 | CASSTGTVNTEAFF
TRBD2 | TRBJ2-3 | TRBV6-4 | CASSDSTSGSTDTQYF
TRBD1 | TRBJ1-5 | TRBV28 | CASSLLGDRDQPQHF
. | TRBJ2-1 | TRBV5-5 | CASRVAVYNEQFF
TRBD2 | TRBJ2-3 | TRBV27 | CASTGTSGSYTQYF
. | TRBJ1-1 | TRBV6-4 | CASRTQTGNTEAFF
. | TRBJ2-1 | TRBV5-1 | CASSLVAGEQFF
TRBD2 | TRBJ2-1 | TRBV6-4 | CASSPNPGLAVNEQFF
. | TRBJ2-3 | TRBV10-2 | CASREPGTSTDTQYF
. | TRBJ2-7 | TRBV5-1 | CASSLASTGTYEQYF
TRBD2 | TRBJ2-1 | TRBV3-1/TRBV3-2 | CASTSGIYNEQFF
TRBD1 | TRBJ1-5 | TRBV28 | CASSLQPGQGGNQPQHF
TRBD1 | TRBJ2-7 | TRBV18 | CASSPPGQPPYEQYF
. | TRBJ2-1 | TRBV7-9 | CARQSGSYNEQFF
TRBD2 | TRBJ2-3 | TRBV20-1 | CSASSSGRDSDTQYF
. | TRBJ2-2 | TRBV11-2 | CASSHGSTGELFF
TRBD2 | TRBJ2-2 | TRBV28 | CASSFRGVGELFF
. | TRBJ2-3 | TRBV7-9 | CASSLQAGGDTQYF
TRBD2 | TRBJ2-1 | TRBV4-2 | CASSQMGGRDNEQFF
. | TRBJ1-6 | TRBV19 | CASSLEGFWNSPLHF
TRBD1 | TRBJ2-3 | TRBV11-2 | CASSSTGDGTDTQYF
TRBD1 | TRBJ2-5 | TRBV18 | CASSRGQGAETQYF
. | TRBJ2-3 | TRBV11-2 | CASSLVVLSTDTQYF
. | TRBJ1-2 | TRBV7-8 | CASSSGWNYGYTF
. | TRBJ2-5 | TRBV3-1/TRBV3-2 | CASSQEGREETQYF
TRBD2 | TRBJ2-1 | TRBV6-4 | CASRRLAGDTYNEQFF
TRBD2 | TRBJ2-1 | TRBV7-3 | CASSLTLTSEAEQFF
. | TRBJ2-1 | TRBV5-8 | CASSPGSGVSSYNEQFF
TRBD2 | TRBJ2-3 | TRBV18 | CASSRRASGTSTDTQYF
TRBD2 | TRBJ2-2 | TRBV6-4 | CASKLAGGYTGELFF
. | TRBJ1-4 | TRBV5-1 | CASSLGSGTGGEKLFF
. | TRBJ1-2 | TRBV5-6 | CASNWGGVGYTF
. | TRBJ2-5 | TRBV7-9 | CASAWQQETQYF
. | TRBJ1-5 | TRBV28 | CASSSGRHRNQPQHF
TRBD2 | TRBJ2-7 | TRBV19 | CASSHGLAGGYEQYF
TRBD1 | TRBJ2-1 | TRBV10-2 | CASSGDRGYEQFF
TRBD2 | TRBJ2-5 | TRBV28 | CASRNWGPSGNGQETQYF
TRBD2 | TRBJ2-3 | TRBV10-1 | CASSGAGGPDTQYF
TRBD2 | TRBJ2-1 | TRBV30 | CAWKRAGGYNEQFF
. | TRBJ1-5 | TRBV27 | CASSSRPSQPQHF
TRBD2 | TRBJ2-5 | TRBV7-9 | CASSLGDSGSLETQYF
. | TRBJ1-1 | TRBV6-5 | CASSSQSSQAFF